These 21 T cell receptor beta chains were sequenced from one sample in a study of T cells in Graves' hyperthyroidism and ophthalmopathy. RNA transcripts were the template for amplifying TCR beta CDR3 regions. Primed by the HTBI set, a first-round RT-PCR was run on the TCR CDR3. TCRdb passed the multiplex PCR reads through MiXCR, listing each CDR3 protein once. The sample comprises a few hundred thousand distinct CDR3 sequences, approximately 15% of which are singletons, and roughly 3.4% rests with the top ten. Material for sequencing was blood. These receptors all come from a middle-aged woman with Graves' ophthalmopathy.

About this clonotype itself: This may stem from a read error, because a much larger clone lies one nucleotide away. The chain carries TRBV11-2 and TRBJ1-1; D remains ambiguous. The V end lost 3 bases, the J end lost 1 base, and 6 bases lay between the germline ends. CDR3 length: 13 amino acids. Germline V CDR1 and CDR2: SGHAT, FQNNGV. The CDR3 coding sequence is TGTGCCAGCAGCTTTGTTACGAACACTGAAGCTTTCTTT. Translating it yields CASSFVTNTEAFF.

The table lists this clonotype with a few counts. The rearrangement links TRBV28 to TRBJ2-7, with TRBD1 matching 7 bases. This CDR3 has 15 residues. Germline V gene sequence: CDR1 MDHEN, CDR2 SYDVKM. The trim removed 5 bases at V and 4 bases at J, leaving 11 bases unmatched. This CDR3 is CASSAYGTEDYEQYF. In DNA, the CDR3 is TGTGCCAGCAGTGCGTACGGGACAGAGGATTACGAGCAGTACTTC.

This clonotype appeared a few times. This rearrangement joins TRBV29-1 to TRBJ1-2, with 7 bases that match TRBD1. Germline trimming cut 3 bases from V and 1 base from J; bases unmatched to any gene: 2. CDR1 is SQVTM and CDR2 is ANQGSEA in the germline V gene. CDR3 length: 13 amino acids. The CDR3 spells CSVEGQINYGYTF. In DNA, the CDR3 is TGCAGCGTTGAGGGACAGATTAACTATGGCTACACCTTC.

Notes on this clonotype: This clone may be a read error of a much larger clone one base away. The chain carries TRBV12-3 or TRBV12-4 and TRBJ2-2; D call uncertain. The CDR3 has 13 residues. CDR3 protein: CASSSGNTEELFF. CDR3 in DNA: TGTGCCAGCAGTTCCGGTAACACCGAGGAGCTGTTTTTT.

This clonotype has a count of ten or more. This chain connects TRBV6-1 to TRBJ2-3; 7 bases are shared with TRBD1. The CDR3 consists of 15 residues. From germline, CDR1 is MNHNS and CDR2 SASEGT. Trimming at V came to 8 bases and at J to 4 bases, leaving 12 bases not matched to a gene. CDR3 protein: CASQLGQARADTQYF. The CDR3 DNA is TGTGCCAGCCAACTTGGACAGGCACGGGCAGATACGCAGTATTTT.

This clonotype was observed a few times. CDR3 in DNA: TGTGCCATCAGTGAGGAGGTAGATACGCAGTATTTT. Translating it yields CAISEEVDTQYF. The chain links TRBV10-3 to TRBJ2-3; D is uncertain. The CDR3 totals 12 residues. Germline V gene sequence: CDR1 ENHRY, CDR2 SYGVKD. Trimming pared 2 bases from V and 5 bases from J, leaving 5 bases between.

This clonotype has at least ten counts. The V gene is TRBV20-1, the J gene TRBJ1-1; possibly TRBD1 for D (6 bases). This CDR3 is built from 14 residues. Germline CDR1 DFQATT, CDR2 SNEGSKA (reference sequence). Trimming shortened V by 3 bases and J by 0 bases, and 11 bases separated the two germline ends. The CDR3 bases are TGCAGTGCTAGTAGGGGGGCCCTGAACACTGAAGCTTTCTTT. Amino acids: CSASRGALNTEAFF.

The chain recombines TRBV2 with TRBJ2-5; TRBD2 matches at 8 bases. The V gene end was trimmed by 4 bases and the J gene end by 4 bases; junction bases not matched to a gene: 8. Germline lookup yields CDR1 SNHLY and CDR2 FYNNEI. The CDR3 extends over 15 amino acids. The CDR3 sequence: CASSGRWSGRETQYF. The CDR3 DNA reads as TGTGCCAGCAGTGGCCGGTGGAGCGGGAGAGAGACCCAGTACTTC.

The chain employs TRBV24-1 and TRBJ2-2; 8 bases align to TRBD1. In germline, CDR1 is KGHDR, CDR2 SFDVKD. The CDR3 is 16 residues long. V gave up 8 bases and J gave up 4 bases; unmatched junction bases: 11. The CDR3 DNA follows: TGTGCCACCAAGTCGGGGCAGGGGGCGGCCACCGGGGAGCTGTTTTTT. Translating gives CATKSGQGAATGELFF.

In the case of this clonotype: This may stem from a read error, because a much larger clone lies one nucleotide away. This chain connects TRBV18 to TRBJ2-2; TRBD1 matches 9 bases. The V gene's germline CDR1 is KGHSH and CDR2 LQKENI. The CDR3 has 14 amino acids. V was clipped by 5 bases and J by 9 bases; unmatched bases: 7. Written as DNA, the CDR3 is TGTGCCAGCTCAACGGGACAGGGCTCCAGGGAGCTGTTTTTT. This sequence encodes CASSTGQGSRELFF.

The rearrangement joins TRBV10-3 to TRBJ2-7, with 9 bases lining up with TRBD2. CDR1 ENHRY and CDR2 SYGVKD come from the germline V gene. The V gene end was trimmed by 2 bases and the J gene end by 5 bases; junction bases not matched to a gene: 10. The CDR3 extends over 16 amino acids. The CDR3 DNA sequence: TGTGCCATCAGTGAGGCTCCTCCGGGACTAGCCCACGAGCAGTACTTC. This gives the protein CAISEAPPGLAHEQYF.

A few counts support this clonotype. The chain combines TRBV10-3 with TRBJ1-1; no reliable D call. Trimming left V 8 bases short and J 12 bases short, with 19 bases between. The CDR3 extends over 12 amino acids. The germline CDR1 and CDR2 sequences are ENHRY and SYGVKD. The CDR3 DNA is TGTGCCATCGGGAAGAGTTCCGAGTTCCCTTTCTTT. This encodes CAIGKSSEFPFF.

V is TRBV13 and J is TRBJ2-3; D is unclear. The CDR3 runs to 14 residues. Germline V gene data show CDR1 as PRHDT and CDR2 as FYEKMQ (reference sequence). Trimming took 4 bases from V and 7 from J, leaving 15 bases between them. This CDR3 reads CASSSYSFVNTQYF. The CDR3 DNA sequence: TGTGCCAGCAGCTCTTATAGTTTCGTGAATACGCAGTATTTT.

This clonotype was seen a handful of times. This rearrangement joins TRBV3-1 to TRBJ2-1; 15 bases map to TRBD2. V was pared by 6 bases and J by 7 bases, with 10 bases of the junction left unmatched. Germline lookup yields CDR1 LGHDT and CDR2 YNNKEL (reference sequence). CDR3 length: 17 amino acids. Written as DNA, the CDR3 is TGTGCCAGCAGGGGGACTAGCGGGAGGTCTGGAGGAAATGAGCAGTTCTTC. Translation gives CASRGTSGRSGGNEQFF.

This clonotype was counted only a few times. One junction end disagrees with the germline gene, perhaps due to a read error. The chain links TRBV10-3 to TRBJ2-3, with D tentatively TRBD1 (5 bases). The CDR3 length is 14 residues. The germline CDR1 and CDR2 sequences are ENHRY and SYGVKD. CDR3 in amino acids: CAISESDSTDTQYF. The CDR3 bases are TGTGCCATCAGTGAGTCCGACAGCACGGATACGCAGTATTTT.

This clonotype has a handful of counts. The DNA of the CDR3 is TGCAGTGCTAGAGATTGGAGGGAGGGGGTTGAGCAGTTCTTC. It specifies CSARDWREGVEQFF. The V gene is TRBV20-1, the J gene TRBJ2-1, with D perhaps matching TRBD2 (7 bases). V lost 0 bases and J 9 bases, leaving 15 bases between the germline ends. The CDR3 is made up of 14 amino acids. Germline V gene sequence: CDR1 DFQATT, CDR2 SNEGSKA (reference sequence).

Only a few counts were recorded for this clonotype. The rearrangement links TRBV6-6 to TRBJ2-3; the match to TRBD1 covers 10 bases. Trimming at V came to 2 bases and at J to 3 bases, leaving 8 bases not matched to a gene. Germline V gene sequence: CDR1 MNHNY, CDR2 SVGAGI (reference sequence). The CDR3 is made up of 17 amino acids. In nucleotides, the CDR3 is TGTGCCAGCAGTTACCGCGGCGGGACAGGGGAAACAGATACGCAGTATTTT. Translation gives CASSYRGGTGETDTQYF.

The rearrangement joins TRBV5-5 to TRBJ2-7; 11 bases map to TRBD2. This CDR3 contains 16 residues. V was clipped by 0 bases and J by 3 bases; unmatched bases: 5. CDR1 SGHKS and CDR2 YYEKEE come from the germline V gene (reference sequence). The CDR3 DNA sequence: TGTGCCAGCAGCTTGGTTCTAGCGGGAGGATACTACGAGCAGTACTTC. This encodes CASSLVLAGGYYEQYF. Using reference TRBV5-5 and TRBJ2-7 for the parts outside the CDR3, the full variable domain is DAGVTQSPTHLIKTRGQQVTLRCSPISGHKSVSWYQQVLGQGPQFIFQYYEKEERGRGNFPDRFSARQFPNYSSELNVNALLLGDSALYLCASSLVLAGGYYEQYFGPGTRLTVT.

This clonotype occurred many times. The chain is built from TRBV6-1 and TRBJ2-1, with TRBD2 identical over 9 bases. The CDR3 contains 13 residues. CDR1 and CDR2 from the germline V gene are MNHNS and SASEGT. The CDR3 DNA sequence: TGTGCTTGTCGACTAGCGGACTACAATGAGCAGTTCTTC. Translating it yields CACRLADYNEQFF.

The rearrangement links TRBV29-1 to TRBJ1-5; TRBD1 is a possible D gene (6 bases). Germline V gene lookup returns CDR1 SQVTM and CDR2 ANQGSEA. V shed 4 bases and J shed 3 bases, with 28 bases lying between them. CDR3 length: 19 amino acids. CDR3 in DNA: TGCAGCGTTGGACCTCCACTCCCTAAGGGGGTCCTCTTCAATCAGCCCCAGCATTTT. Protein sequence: CSVGPPLPKGVLFNQPQHF.

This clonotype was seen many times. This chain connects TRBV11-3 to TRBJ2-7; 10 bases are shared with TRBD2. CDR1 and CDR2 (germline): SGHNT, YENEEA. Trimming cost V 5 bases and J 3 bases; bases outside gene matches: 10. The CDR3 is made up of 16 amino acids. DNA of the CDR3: TGTGCCAGCAGCCTACCGCCAGGACTAGCGGTCTACGAGCAGTACTTC. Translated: CASSLPPGLAVYEQYF.